A selection of T cell receptor beta chains follows, all from one sample in a study of cytomegalovirus exposure and HLA in healthy donors. TCRdb keeps only in-frame clones here, not all; method: immunoSEQ multiplex PCR. The sample records 150,000 to 200,000 clones, 76% being singletons. The sample consisted of PBMCs. These receptors were obtained from a female donor in good health and CMV-seronegative. The CDR3 runs from the conserved cysteine through the conserved F or W. The order of the fields is clone size, J gene, D gene, V gene, CDR3 DNA, CDR3 protein. A D gene is named only where the DNA matches it firmly. A row's size may be missing; if present it is once, few, many or a size class.

clone_size: NA; j_call: TRBJ2-5; d_call: NA; v_call: TRBV6-6; cdr3_nt: TGTGCCAGCAGTTACGAACGGGGGGCAGAGACCCAGTACTTC; cdr3_aa: CASSYERGAETQYF
clone_size: few; j_call: TRBJ2-5; d_call: TRBD2; v_call: TRBV9; cdr3_nt: TGTGCCAGCAGCGTCGGTGTCGGCGGGGGGGGACGGTGGGAGACCCAGTACTTC; cdr3_aa: CASSVGVGGGGRWETQYF
clone_size: NA; j_call: TRBJ1-3; d_call: NA; v_call: TRBV30; cdr3_nt: TGTGCCTGGAACAAGGGAAACACCATATATTTT; cdr3_aa: CAWNKGNTIYF
clone_size: few; j_call: TRBJ2-3; d_call: TRBD2; v_call: TRBV5-1; cdr3_nt: TGCGCCAGCAGAGGAGTAGCGGGGGGCGGCACAGATACGCAGTATTTT; cdr3_aa: CASRGVAGGGTDTQYF
clone_size: NA; j_call: TRBJ2-5; d_call: NA; v_call: TRBV7-2; cdr3_nt: TGTGCCAGCAGCGCACCGGGACTGCAAAGGAGGGAGACCCAGTACTTC; cdr3_aa: CASSAPGLQRRETQYF
clone_size: NA; j_call: TRBJ2-6; d_call: NA; v_call: TRBV2; cdr3_nt: TGTGCCAGTTCCGGGAGCTCTGGGGCCAACGGCCTGACTTTC; cdr3_aa: CASSGSSGANGLTF
clone_size: NA; j_call: TRBJ1-2; d_call: TRBD1; v_call: TRBV10-2; cdr3_nt: TGCGCCACCTCAGAGGGGGCTGGCGAGGTGGCCACCTTC; cdr3_aa: CATSEGAGEVATF
clone_size: once; j_call: TRBJ2-2; d_call: NA; v_call: TRBV9; cdr3_nt: TGTGCCAGCAGCGCCAGGGAGGCCGGGGAGCTGTTTTTT; cdr3_aa: CASSAREAGELFF
clone_size: NA; j_call: TRBJ2-2; d_call: NA; v_call: TRBV6-5; cdr3_nt: TGTGCCAGCAGCCCTAACCCGCATCCGGGCGGGGAGCTGTTTTTT; cdr3_aa: CASSPNPHPGGELFF
clone_size: NA; j_call: TRBJ2-6; d_call: TRBD1; v_call: TRBV28; cdr3_nt: TGTGCCAGCCTGGTTGCCACTAGGGGGCTGGTATCTGGGGCCAACGTCCTGACTTTC; cdr3_aa: CASLVATRGLVSGANVLTF
clone_size: NA; j_call: TRBJ1-5; d_call: NA; v_call: TRBV15; cdr3_nt: TGTGCCACCAGCGGAGGGACATATAATCTTCAGCCCCAGCATTTT; cdr3_aa: CATSGGTYNLQPQHF
clone_size: few; j_call: TRBJ2-7; d_call: NA; v_call: TRBV11-3; cdr3_nt: TGTGCCAGCAGCTTAGACTCCCGGGGAAGCTACGAGCAGTACTTC; cdr3_aa: CASSLDSRGSYEQYF
clone_size: NA; j_call: TRBJ1-5; d_call: NA; v_call: TRBV28; cdr3_nt: TGTGCCAGCAGTTCCCCCCCCGGGCAGCCCCAGCATTTT; cdr3_aa: CASSSPPGQPQHF
clone_size: NA; j_call: TRBJ1-2; d_call: NA; v_call: TRBV7-9; cdr3_nt: TGTGCCAGCAGCTTAGAACCTCCGGTGCGCTACACCTTC; cdr3_aa: CASSLEPPVRYTF
clone_size: NA; j_call: TRBJ1-2; d_call: TRBD1; v_call: TRBV9; cdr3_nt: TGTGCCAGCAGCGTAGGGACAGGGGGCGGTGGCTACACCTTC; cdr3_aa: CASSVGTGGGGYTF
clone_size: NA; j_call: TRBJ2-3; d_call: NA; v_call: TRBV7-2; cdr3_nt: TGTGCCAGCAGCTTAAACCCCAGGGAAACAGATACGCAGTATTTT; cdr3_aa: CASSLNPRETDTQYF
clone_size: NA; j_call: TRBJ2-1; d_call: NA; v_call: TRBV2; cdr3_nt: TGTGCCAGCAGCGTAGGTGGGCATGAGCAGTTCTTC; cdr3_aa: CASSVGGHEQFF
clone_size: NA; j_call: TRBJ1-1; d_call: NA; v_call: TRBV6-6; cdr3_nt: TGTGCCAGCAGGTCAACAGGGACTGAAGCTTTCTTT; cdr3_aa: CASRSTGTEAFF
clone_size: NA; j_call: TRBJ1-5; d_call: NA; v_call: TRBV19; cdr3_nt: TGTGCCAGTAGTATGGTCAGGGACTTTAGCAATCAGCCCCAGCATTTT; cdr3_aa: CASSMVRDFSNQPQHF
clone_size: many; j_call: TRBJ1-5; d_call: TRBD1; v_call: TRBV5-8; cdr3_nt: TGTGCCAGCAGCTGGGACAGCAATTATCAGCCCCAGCATTTT; cdr3_aa: CASSWDSNYQPQHF
clone_size: few; j_call: TRBJ1-1; d_call: NA; v_call: TRBV6-1; cdr3_nt: TGTGCCAGCAGTGAACTCGGTAACACTGAAGCTTTCTTT; cdr3_aa: CASSELGNTEAFF
clone_size: NA; j_call: TRBJ2-7; d_call: TRBD2; v_call: TRBV27; cdr3_nt: TGTGCCAGCAGTTGGTCTAGCGGGGGGGTTGGAACCTACGAGCAGTACTTC; cdr3_aa: CASSWSSGGVGTYEQYF
clone_size: NA; j_call: TRBJ2-7; d_call: NA; v_call: TRBV10-3; cdr3_nt: TGTGCCATCAGTGCCTCGATGACAGACAGAAGACAGTACTTC; cdr3_aa: CAISASMTDRRQYF
clone_size: NA; j_call: TRBJ1-2; d_call: NA; v_call: TRBV6-1; cdr3_nt: TGTGCCAGCAGTGAATTACCTGGGCAGAACTATGGCTACACCTTC; cdr3_aa: CASSELPGQNYGYTF
clone_size: NA; j_call: TRBJ1-2; d_call: NA; v_call: TRBV4-3; cdr3_nt: TGCGCCAGCAGCCCAAATTGGAGGGCTAACTATGGCTACACCTTC; cdr3_aa: CASSPNWRANYGYTF
clone_size: NA; j_call: TRBJ2-1; d_call: NA; v_call: TRBV6-1; cdr3_nt: TGTGCCAGCAGACAGCCTCCTGACAATGAGCAGTTCTTC; cdr3_aa: CASRQPPDNEQFF